This TCR beta chain originates from a study of blood T cell repertoires in COVID-19. Sequencing was performed with immunoSEQ multiplex PCR; in TCRdb, only in-frame clones are kept and a portion is missing. The repertoire holds hundreds of thousands of clones, with around 87% as singletons. Clinical histories supplied by participants themselves formed the basis of cohort assignment. The TCR comes from a woman in her 50s who had recovered from COVID-19. Sequencing was carried out using PBMCs or T cells enriched from blood (not recorded which).

The CDR3 DNA sequence: TGTGCCAGCAGCTCAGGAACTGGACTAGCGGGAGGCGCCAAAAACATTCAGTACTTC. It codes for CASSSGTGLAGGAKNIQYF. The chain recombines TRBV11-2 with TRBJ2-4, with TRBD2 identical over 14 bases. The CDR3 covers 19 residues. Trimming removed 4 bases from V and 1 base from J; junction bases left unmatched: 9. CDR1 is SGHAT, CDR2 FQNNGV, per germline.